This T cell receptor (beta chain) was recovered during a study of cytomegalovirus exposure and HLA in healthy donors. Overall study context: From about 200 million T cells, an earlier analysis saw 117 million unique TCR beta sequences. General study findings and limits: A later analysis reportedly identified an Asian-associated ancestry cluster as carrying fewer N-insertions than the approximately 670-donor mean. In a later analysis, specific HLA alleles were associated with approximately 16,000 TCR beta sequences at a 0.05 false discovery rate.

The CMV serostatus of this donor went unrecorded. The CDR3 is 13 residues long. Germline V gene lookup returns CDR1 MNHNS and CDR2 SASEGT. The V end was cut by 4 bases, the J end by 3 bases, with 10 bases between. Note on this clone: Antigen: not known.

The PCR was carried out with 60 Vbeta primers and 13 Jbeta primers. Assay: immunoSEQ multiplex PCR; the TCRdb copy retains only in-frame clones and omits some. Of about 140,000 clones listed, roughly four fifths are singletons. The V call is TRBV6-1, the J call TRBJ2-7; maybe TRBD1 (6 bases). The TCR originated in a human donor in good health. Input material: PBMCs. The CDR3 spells CASSVGRGYEQYF. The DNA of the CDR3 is TGTGCCAGCAGTGTAGGCAGGGGCTACGAGCAGTACTTC.